The present T cell receptor (beta chain) was sequenced within a study of blood T cells in healthy people across ages. Study-wide points: PBMCs went unsorted, and a conclusive naive versus antigen-experienced comparison was therefore prevented. There were more naive CD4+ cells and higher diversity in long-lived donors than in aged donors.

The CDR3 is 14 amino acids. CDR1 is SGHDN, CDR2 FVKESK, per germline. There were healthy Caucasian individuals from Russia, aged roughly 6 to 90, serving as donors. Combining a sample-barcoded 5' primer with a J-beta primer mix, a second PCR ran for 7 to 11 cycles. Every cDNA molecule bore a tag from a template-switch adaptor containing 12 random nucleotides. MiXCR, applied by TCRdb to the 5' RACE reads, yields one record per CDR3 protein. The sample has about 290,000 distinct CDR3 sequences; about 25% are singletons. To note about this clonotype: Its specificity is not known.

The J gene is TRBJ2-5, the V gene TRBV14; D gene ambiguous. The J call may not be correct, given that the DNA end is closer to TRBJ2-7. This TCR came from a woman in her sixties or seventies in good health. Material: blood. CDR3 coding DNA: TGTGCCAGCAGCCAAGAAACGGGTCTGTACGAGCAGTACTTC. This codes for CASSQETGLYEQYF.